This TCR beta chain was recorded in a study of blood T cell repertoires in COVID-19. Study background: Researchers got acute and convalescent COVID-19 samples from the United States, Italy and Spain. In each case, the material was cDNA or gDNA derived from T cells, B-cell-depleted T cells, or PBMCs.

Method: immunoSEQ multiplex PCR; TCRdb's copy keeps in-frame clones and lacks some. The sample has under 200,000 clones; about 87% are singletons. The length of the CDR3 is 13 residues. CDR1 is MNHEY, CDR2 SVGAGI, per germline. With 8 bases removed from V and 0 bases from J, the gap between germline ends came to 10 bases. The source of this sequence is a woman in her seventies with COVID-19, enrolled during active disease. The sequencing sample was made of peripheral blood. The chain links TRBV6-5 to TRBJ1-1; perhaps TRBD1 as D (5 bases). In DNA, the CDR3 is TGTGCCAGCCGCTGGGGCATGAACACTGAAGCTTTCTTT. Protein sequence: CASRWGMNTEAFF.